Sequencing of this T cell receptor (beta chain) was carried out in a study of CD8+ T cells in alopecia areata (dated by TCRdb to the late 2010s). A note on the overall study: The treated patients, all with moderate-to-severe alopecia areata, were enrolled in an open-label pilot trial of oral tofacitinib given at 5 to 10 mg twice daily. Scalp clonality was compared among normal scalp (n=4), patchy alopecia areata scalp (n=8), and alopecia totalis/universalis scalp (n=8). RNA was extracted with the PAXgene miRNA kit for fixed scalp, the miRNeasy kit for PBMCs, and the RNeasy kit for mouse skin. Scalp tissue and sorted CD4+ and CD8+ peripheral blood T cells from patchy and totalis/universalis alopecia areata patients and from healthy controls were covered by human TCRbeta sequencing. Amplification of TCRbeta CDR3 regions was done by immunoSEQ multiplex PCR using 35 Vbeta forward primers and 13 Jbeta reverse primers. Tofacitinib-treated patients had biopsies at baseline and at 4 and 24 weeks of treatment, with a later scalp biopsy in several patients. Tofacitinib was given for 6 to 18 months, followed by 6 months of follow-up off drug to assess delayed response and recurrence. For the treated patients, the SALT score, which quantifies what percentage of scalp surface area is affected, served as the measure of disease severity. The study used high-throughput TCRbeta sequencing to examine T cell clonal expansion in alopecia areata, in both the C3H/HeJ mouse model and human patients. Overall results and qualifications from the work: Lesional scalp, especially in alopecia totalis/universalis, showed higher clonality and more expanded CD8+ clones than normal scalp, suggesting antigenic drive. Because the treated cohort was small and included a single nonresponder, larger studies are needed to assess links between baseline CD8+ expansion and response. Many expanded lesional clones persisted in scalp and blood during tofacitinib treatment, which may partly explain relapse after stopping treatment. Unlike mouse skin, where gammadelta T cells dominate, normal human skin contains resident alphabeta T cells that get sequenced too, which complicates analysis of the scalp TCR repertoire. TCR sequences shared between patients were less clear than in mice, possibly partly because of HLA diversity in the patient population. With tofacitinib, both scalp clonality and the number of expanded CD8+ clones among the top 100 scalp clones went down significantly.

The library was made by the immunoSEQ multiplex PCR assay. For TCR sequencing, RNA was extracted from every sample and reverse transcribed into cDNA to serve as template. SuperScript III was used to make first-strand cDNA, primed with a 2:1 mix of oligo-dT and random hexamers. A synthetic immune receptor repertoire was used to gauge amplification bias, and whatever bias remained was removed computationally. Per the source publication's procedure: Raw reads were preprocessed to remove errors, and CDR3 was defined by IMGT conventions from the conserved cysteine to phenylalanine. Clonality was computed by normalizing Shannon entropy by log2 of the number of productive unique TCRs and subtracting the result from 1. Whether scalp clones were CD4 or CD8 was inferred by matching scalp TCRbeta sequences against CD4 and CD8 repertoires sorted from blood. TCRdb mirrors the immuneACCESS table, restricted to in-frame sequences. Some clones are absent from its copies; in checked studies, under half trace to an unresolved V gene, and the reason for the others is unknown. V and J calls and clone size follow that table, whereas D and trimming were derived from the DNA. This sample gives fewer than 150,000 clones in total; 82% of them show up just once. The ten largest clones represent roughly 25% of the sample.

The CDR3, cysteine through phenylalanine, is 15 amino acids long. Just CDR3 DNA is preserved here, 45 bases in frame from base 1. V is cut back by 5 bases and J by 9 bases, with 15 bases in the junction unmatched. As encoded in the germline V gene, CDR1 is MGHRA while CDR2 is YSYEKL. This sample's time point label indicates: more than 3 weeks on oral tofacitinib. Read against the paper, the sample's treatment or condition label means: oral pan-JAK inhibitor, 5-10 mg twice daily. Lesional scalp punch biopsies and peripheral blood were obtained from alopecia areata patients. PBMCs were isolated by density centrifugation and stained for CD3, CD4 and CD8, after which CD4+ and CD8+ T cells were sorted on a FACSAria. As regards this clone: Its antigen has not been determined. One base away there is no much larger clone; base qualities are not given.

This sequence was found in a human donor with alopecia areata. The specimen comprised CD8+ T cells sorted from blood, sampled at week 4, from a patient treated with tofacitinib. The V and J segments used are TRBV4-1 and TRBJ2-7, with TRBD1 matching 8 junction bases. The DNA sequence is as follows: TGCGCCAGCAGCGTACCGGGACAGGCATTTCTGCGGCAGTACTTC. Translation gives CASSVPGQAFLRQYF.